Described below is a single T cell receptor (beta chain) sequence and its context. This record comes from a study of blood T cell repertoires in COVID-19. Study as a whole: Collection of acute and convalescent COVID-19 samples took place in the United States, Italy and Spain.

Clones were read by immunoSEQ multiplex PCR, and TCRdb kept only the in-frame ones, dropping some. The sample yields 43,000 or so clones, roughly 86% seen once. The sequenced material came from peripheral blood. The receptor comes from a man aged 60-69 years with active COVID-19.

The CDR3 reads CASKVGGSSYEQYF. The CDR3 coding sequence is TGTGCCAGCAAAGTGGGAGGAAGCTCCTACGAGCAGTACTTC. The chain combines TRBV2 with TRBJ2-7, with a tentative D call TRBD2 (6 bases). The germline gives CDR1 SNHLY, CDR2 FYNNEI. V was shortened by 7 bases and J by 0 bases, with 13 bases between the two germline ends. The CDR3 extends over 14 amino acids.